The T cell receptor (beta chain) described here comes from a study of blood T cell repertoires in COVID-19. Study overall: Collection of acute and convalescent COVID-19 samples took place in the United States, Italy and Spain. Sample material is recorded as cDNA or gDNA derived from T cells, B-cell-depleted T cells, or PBMCs.

Original processing notes: Amplified reference gene primers provided the basis for estimating nucleated cell counts. The assay was immunoSEQ multiplex PCR, and TCRdb's table has in-frame clones only and misses some. Clone size and the V and J calls come from that table; the DNA yielded D and trimming. The data hold 25,000 or so clones, with roughly 94% observed a single time. Sequencing input: peripheral blood. The TCR comes from a woman between 50 and 59 years old with active COVID-19.

The CDR3 sequence: CASSLWGLAGVSEQFF. CDR3 nucleotide sequence: TGTGCCAGCAGTTTATGGGGACTAGCGGGAGTCTCTGAGCAGTTCTTC. The genes are TRBV28 and TRBJ2-1; 14 nucleotides match TRBD2. J lost 9 bases, V lost 0 bases, and 4 bases had no gene match. Per the germline V gene, CDR1 is MDHEN and CDR2 is SYDVKM. CDR3 length: 16 residues.